Below, one T cell receptor (beta chain) is given with its context. RNA, at about 0.45 to 1 ug, was reverse transcribed with random hexamers. MiXCR was run by TCRdb on the immunoSEQ multiplex PCR reads, yielding one entry per CDR3 protein. The sample yields roughly 190,000 distinct CDR3 sequences, approximately 94% seen once. The data were taken from a study of CD8 T cells in Susac syndrome. Study background: Susac syndrome patients were untreated, on corticosteroids with some adding intravenous immunoglobulin, or on intravenous immunoglobulin only.

Source material: CD4+ T cells from PBMCs. This clonotype was obtained from a human donor with Susac syndrome.

The CDR3 DNA sequence: TGTGCCAGCAGCGTGAGACAGGGGGGTGACACTGAAGCTTTCTTT. Translation gives CASSVRQGGDTEAFF. The rearrangement links TRBV9 to TRBJ1-1; 9 bases align to TRBD1. Germline V CDR1 and CDR2: SGDLS, YYNGEE. The CDR3 runs to 15 residues. After removal of 2 bases from V and 3 bases from J, the junction contained 5 bases not matched to a gene.